This is a list of T cell receptor beta chains from one sample in a study of shared clonotypes between healthy human individuals. Some clones are missing from TCRdb's copy, which holds only in-frame ones; the method was immunoSEQ multiplex PCR. The table lists about 2,100,000 clones, about 92% of them singletons, with roughly 1.8% in the top ten. The sequencing input was naive CD8+ T cells from PBMCs. The source is a man between 18 and 29 years old in good health. Some clones in this sample may be carry-over from other donors' samples. The CDR3 runs from the conserved cysteine through the conserved F or W. A D gene is named only where the DNA matches it firmly. Size values are once, few and many counts, or a class for expanded clones, and some rows have none.

>15|TRBV6-1|.|TRBJ2-2|.
CASSVRGKPPGELFF
TGTGCCAGCAGTGTCCGGGGGAAGCCGCCCGGGGAGCTGTTTTTT
>17|TRBV2|.|TRBJ2-7|.
CASSGVVREALTYEQYF
TGTGCCAGCAGTGGAGTAGTTAGGGAAGCGTTGACCTACGAGCAGTACTTC
>11|TRBV29-1|.|TRBJ1-2|.
CSVDTNYGYTF
TGCAGCGTGGACACTAACTATGGCTACACCTTC
>18|TRBV19|.|TRBJ1-3|.
CASSMRWTVASSGNTIYF
TGTGCCAGTAGTATGCGTTGGACAGTAGCCAGCTCTGGAAACACCATATATTTT
>15|TRBV27|.|TRBJ2-7|TRBD2
CASSSRTSSDYEQYF
TGTGCCAGCAGTTCTCGGACTAGCTCAGACTACGAGCAGTACTTC
>15|TRBV6-1|.|TRBJ2-3|.
CASRDLRGATDTQYF
TGTGCCAGCAGGGACCTTCGGGGGGCCACAGATACGCAGTATTTT
>15|TRBV15|.|TRBJ2-5|TRBD2
CATSTQRTSLETQYF
TGTGCCACCAGCACACAGCGGACTAGCCTTGAGACCCAGTACTTC
>16|TRBV27|.|TRBJ2-7|TRBD1
CASSNTGGLSHGEQYF
TGTGCCAGCAGTAATACAGGGGGCCTTTCCCACGGCGAGCAGTACTTC
>16|TRBV27|.|TRBJ2-5|.
CASSYSFSGRQETQYF
TGTGCCAGCAGTTACTCTTTCAGCGGGCGGCAAGAGACCCAGTACTTC
>17|TRBV4-2|.|TRBJ1-5|.
CASSQQISTVSNQPQHF
TGTGCCAGCAGCCAACAAATCTCGACAGTTAGCAATCAGCCCCAGCATTTT
>15|TRBV4-1|.|TRBJ2-7|.
CASSQPGRSTYEQYF
TGCGCCAGCAGCCAACCGGGACGGAGTACCTACGAGCAGTACTTC
>15|TRBV13|.|TRBJ2-2|.
CASSSRGVGAGELFF
TGTGCCAGCAGCTCTCGAGGAGTGGGGGCCGGGGAGCTGTTTTTT
>15|TRBV2|.|TRBJ1-2|TRBD1
CASHTGTGRIYGYTF
TGTGCCAGCCACACCGGGACAGGGAGAATCTATGGCTACACCTTC
>15|TRBV7-9|.|TRBJ2-7|TRBD1
CASSLAQGAIREQYF
TGTGCCAGCAGCTTAGCGCAGGGGGCAATTCGAGAGCAGTACTTC
>14|TRBV10-2|once|TRBJ2-7|TRBD2
CASSASGTIYEQYF
TGCGCCAGCAGTGCCAGCGGGACTATCTACGAGCAGTACTTC
>13|TRBV5-6|once|TRBJ1-1|.
CASSLAPDTEAFF
TGTGCCAGCAGCTTGGCCCCGGACACTGAAGCTTTCTTT
>14|TRBV7-9|once|TRBJ2-5|.
CAIFGGAAQETQYF
TGTGCCATCTTTGGGGGAGCGGCGCAAGAGACCCAGTACTTC
>13|TRBV28|.|TRBJ1-2|TRBD1
CSTGGRFDYGYTF
TGTAGCACAGGGGGCCGGTTTGACTATGGCTACACCTTC
>17|TRBV7-9|.|TRBJ2-2|.
CASSGKQEGENTGELFF
TGTGCCAGCAGCGGTAAACAGGAGGGCGAGAACACCGGGGAGCTGTTTTTT
>13|TRBV29-1|.|TRBJ2-5|.
CSVDWAVGETQYF
TGCAGCGTTGACTGGGCGGTTGGGGAGACCCAGTACTTC
>18|TRBV2|.|TRBJ2-1|.
CASSELAGEGVSYNEQFF
TGTGCCAGCAGTGAGCTTGCGGGGGAGGGGGTCTCCTACAATGAGCAGTTCTTC
>14|TRBV4-1|.|TRBJ2-7|.
CASSQDGSGAEQYF
TGCGCCAGCAGCCAAGATGGGTCCGGGGCCGAGCAGTACTTC
>13|TRBV2|.|TRBJ2-7|.
CASSGLSSYEQYF
TGTGCCAGCAGTGGCCTCAGCTCCTACGAGCAGTACTTC
>15|TRBV9|.|TRBJ2-7|TRBD1
CASSVGQGKAYEQYF
TGTGCCAGCAGCGTAGGACAGGGGAAGGCCTACGAGCAGTACTTC
>13|TRBV19|.|TRBJ2-7|TRBD1
CASSTGGPYEQYF
TGTGCCAGTAGTACAGGGGGCCCCTACGAGCAGTACTTC
>14|TRBV27|.|TRBJ2-4|.
CASSLGGPKNIQYF
TGTGCCAGCAGTTTGGGGGGTCCCAAAAACATTCAGTACTTC
>14|TRBV6-6|.|TRBJ2-7|TRBD2
CASSYTSGGYEQYF
TGTGCCAGCAGTTATACTAGCGGGGGCTACGAGCAGTACTTC
>14|TRBV19|.|TRBJ2-7|.
CASSDRLTPSEQYF
TGTGCCAGCTCGGACAGACTAACCCCCAGCGAGCAGTACTTC
>14|TRBV27|.|TRBJ2-3|.
CASSFQRAQITQYF
TGTGCCAGCAGTTTTCAACGAGCACAGATAACGCAGTATTTT
>15|TRBV19|.|TRBJ2-1|TRBD1
CASSPRQGAYNEQFF
TGTGCCAGTAGCCCTCGACAGGGGGCTTACAATGAGCAGTTCTTC
>18|TRBV6-1|.|TRBJ2-5|.
CASSASGTLGWYQETQYF
TGTGCCAGCAGTGCCTCCGGGACCTTAGGGTGGTACCAAGAGACCCAGTACTTC
>17|TRBV4-2|.|TRBJ1-3|.
CASSQVGTSSSGNTIYF
TGTGCCAGCAGCCAAGTCGGTACCTCTAGCTCTGGAAACACCATATATTTT
>13|TRBV6-6|.|TRBJ2-7|.
CASSGDKAHEQYF
TGTGCCAGCAGTGGGGACAAGGCCCACGAGCAGTACTTC
>13|TRBV28|once|TRBJ1-2|.
CASSLSWDYGYTF
TGTGCCAGCAGTTTGTCCTGGGATTATGGCTACACCTTC
>14|TRBV7-9|.|TRBJ2-7|TRBD1
CASSPGQGPYEQYF
TGTGCCAGCAGTCCAGGACAGGGACCCTACGAGCAGTACTTC
>14|TRBV19|.|TRBJ2-7|.
CASSWRHSSYEQYF
TGTGCCAGTAGTTGGAGACATAGCTCCTACGAGCAGTACTTC
>17|TRBV28|.|TRBJ2-3|.
CASSLSWGRRKADTQYF
TGTGCCAGCAGTTTATCTTGGGGCAGGAGGAAGGCAGATACGCAGTATTTT
>14|TRBV27|.|TRBJ2-7|.
CASQILGGAYEQYF
TGTGCCAGCCAAATTCTAGGGGGGGCCTACGAGCAGTACTTC
>14|TRBV29-1|.|TRBJ2-3|.
CSVFGDGHTDTQYF
TGCAGCGTGTTTGGGGACGGACACACAGATACGCAGTATTTT
>13|TRBV7-9|.|TRBJ2-3|.
CASSPLNEGTQYF
TGTGCCAGCAGCCCATTAAACGAAGGTACGCAGTATTTT
>15|TRBV7-9|.|TRBJ2-2|.
CASSPPGANTGELFF
TGTGCCAGCAGCCCACCAGGGGCGAACACCGGGGAGCTGTTTTTT
>18|TRBV4-1|.|TRBJ2-1|TRBD2
CASSQDPPGVLAGGEQFF
TGCGCCAGCAGCCAAGATCCCCCGGGTGTTCTAGCGGGAGGTGAGCAGTTCTTC
>14|TRBV5-6|.|TRBJ2-7|TRBD1
CASSLGDRVYEQYF
TGTGCCAGCAGCTTGGGGGACAGGGTCTACGAGCAGTACTTC
>11|TRBV27|few|TRBJ2-2|.
CASSSTGELFF
TGTGCCAGCAGTTCCACCGGGGAGCTGTTTTTT
>16|TRBV5-1|.|TRBJ2-2|.
CASITEEGKGAGELFF
TGCGCCAGCATCACTGAGGAGGGGAAGGGGGCCGGGGAGCTGTTTTTT
>13|TRBV29-1|once|TRBJ2-1|.
CSVGGGSYNEQFF
TGCAGCGTCGGAGGGGGCTCCTACAATGAGCAGTTCTTC
>14|TRBV30|once|TRBJ2-7|TRBD1
CAWSTDRKSYEQYF
TGTGCCTGGAGTACGGACAGGAAATCCTACGAGCAGTACTTC
>18|TRBV27|.|TRBJ2-7|.
CASSHPTSAVKYSYEQYF
TGTGCCAGCAGCCATCCAACATCCGCCGTGAAATACTCCTACGAGCAGTACTTC
>15|TRBV6-6|.|TRBJ2-6|.
CASIDAGSGANVLTF
TGTGCCAGCATCGACGCAGGTTCCGGGGCCAACGTCCTGACTTTC
>15|TRBV6-5|once|TRBJ1-2|TRBD1
CASSRRGQVVDGYTF
TGTGCCAGCAGTCGCAGGGGGCAGGTGGTGGATGGCTACACCTTC
>15|TRBV19|.|TRBJ2-1|TRBD1
CASSIGTAGVNEQFF
TGTGCCAGTAGTATCGGGACAGCTGGGGTCAATGAGCAGTTCTTC
>14|TRBV14|.|TRBJ2-5|.
CASSPEAWGETQYF
TGTGCCAGCAGCCCCGAGGCATGGGGAGAGACCCAGTACTTC
>14|TRBV27|.|TRBJ2-7|.
CASSSWDNSYEQYF
TGTGCCAGCAGTTCCTGGGACAACTCCTACGAGCAGTACTTC
>11|TRBV5-1|.|TRBJ2-1|.
CASSLYNEQFF
TGCGCCAGCAGTTTATACAATGAGCAGTTCTTC
>16|TRBV28|.|TRBJ2-3|.
CASSQTQTSLTDTQYF
TGTGCCAGCAGCCAAACGCAGACTAGTCTGACAGATACGCAGTATTTT
>12|TRBV7-8|few|TRBJ1-5|.
CASSSPDQPQHF
TGTGCCAGCAGCTCCCCAGATCAGCCCCAGCATTTT
>11|TRBV19|.|TRBJ2-7|.
CASSPGDEQYF
TGTGCCAGTAGCCCAGGGGACGAGCAGTACTTC
>15|TRBV15|.|TRBJ1-5|.
CATSRDRSGGEPQHF
TGTGCCACCAGCAGAGATCGGTCAGGAGGTGAGCCCCAGCATTTT
>15|TRBV14|.|TRBJ1-3|TRBD1
CASSDGTASGNTIYF
TGTGCCAGCAGCGATGGGACAGCCTCTGGAAACACCATATATTTT